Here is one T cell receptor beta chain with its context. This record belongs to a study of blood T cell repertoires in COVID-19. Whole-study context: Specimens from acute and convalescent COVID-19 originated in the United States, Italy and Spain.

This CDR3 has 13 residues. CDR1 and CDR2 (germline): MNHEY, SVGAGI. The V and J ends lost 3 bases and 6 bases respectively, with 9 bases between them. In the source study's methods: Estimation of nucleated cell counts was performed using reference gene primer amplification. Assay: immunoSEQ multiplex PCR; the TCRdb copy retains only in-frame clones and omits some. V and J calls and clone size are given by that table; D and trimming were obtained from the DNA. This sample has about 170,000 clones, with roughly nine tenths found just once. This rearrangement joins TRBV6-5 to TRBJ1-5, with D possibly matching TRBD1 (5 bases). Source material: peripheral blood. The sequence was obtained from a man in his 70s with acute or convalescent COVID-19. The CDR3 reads CASSYGQGQPQHF. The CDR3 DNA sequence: TGTGCCAGCAGTTATGGGCAGGGTCAGCCCCAGCATTTT.